Listed below are T cell receptor beta chains from one sample, sequenced in a study of beta chain features in type 1 diabetes. The assay was immunoSEQ multiplex PCR, and TCRdb's table has in-frame clones only and misses some. This sample has approximately 150,000 clones, with around 9.3% found just once. Material: naive CD4+ T cells from blood. The receptors were sampled from a man between 18 and 29 years old in good health. Both conserved end residues are part of each CDR3. Each record gives: V gene, J gene, clone size, D gene, CDR3 protein, CDR3 DNA. The D gene is left open where the match is weak. A clone size is listed for some rows: how often the clone was seen (once, few, many), or a class if it is expanded.

TRBV7-2	TRBJ2-3	few	TRBD1	CASSPPGQGTDTQYF	TGTGCCAGCAGCCCGCCGGGACAGGGGACAGATACGCAGTATTTT
TRBV6-6	TRBJ1-1	-	TRBD1	CASGKTGATEAFF	TGTGCCAGCGGGAAGACAGGGGCGACTGAAGCTTTCTTT
TRBV12-5	TRBJ2-2	-	-	CASGLGERANTGELFF	TGTGCTAGTGGTTTGGGCGAGCGGGCGAACACCGGGGAGCTGTTTTTT
TRBV10-3	TRBJ2-7	-	TRBD2	CATWTLSGGPEQYF	TGTGCCACCTGGACCCTAAGCGGGGGGCCCGAGCAGTACTTC
TRBV11-3	TRBJ2-3	-	-	CASSFGTYPTDTQYF	TGTGCCAGCAGCTTTGGGACATATCCCACAGATACGCAGTATTTT
TRBV11-2	TRBJ1-2	few	-	CASSSVLANYGYTF	TGTGCCAGCAGCAGCGTATTAGCTAACTATGGCTACACCTTC
TRBV18	TRBJ2-3	many	TRBD2	CASSPTSGGGDTQYF	TGTGCCAGCTCACCAACTAGCGGGGGAGGAGATACGCAGTATTTT
TRBV6-5	TRBJ2-1	few	TRBD1	CASSLNRDRTNEQFF	TGTGCCAGCAGCTTAAACCGGGACAGGACCAATGAGCAGTTCTTC
TRBV4-3	TRBJ1-1	-	-	CASSQVSGVGTEAFF	TGCGCCAGCAGCCAAGTTTCAGGGGTGGGCACTGAAGCTTTCTTT
TRBV19	TRBJ1-1	-	-	CASSRDTYTEAFF	TGTGCCAGTAGTCGGGACACTTACACTGAAGCTTTCTTT
TRBV5-6	TRBJ2-7	-	-	CASSPGPGDEQYF	TGTGCCAGCAGCCCCGGGCCAGGGGACGAGCAGTACTTC
TRBV7-6	TRBJ1-1	few	-	CASSLAQAGMNTEAFF	TGTGCCAGCAGCTTAGCGCAGGCGGGGATGAACACTGAAGCTTTCTTT
TRBV5-1	TRBJ2-2	-	-	CASSLVGQGNTGELFF	TGCGCCAGCAGCTTGGTTGGGCAGGGAAACACCGGGGAGCTGTTTTTT
TRBV7-8	TRBJ1-5	-	-	CASSLEGLGANQPQHF	TGTGCCAGCAGCTTAGAAGGGCTGGGAGCCAATCAGCCCCAGCATTTT
TRBV5-6	TRBJ2-7	-	-	CASSRIWRDEQYF	TGTGCCAGCAGCCGGATTTGGAGAGACGAGCAGTACTTC
TRBV9	TRBJ2-3	-	TRBD1	CASSARTGSSTDTQYF	TGTGCCAGCAGCGCGAGGACAGGCTCAAGCACAGATACGCAGTATTTT
TRBV5-1	TRBJ2-5	few	-	CASSLAPGGGLQETQYF	TGCGCCAGCAGCTTGGCTCCTGGAGGGGGACTACAAGAGACCCAGTACTTC
TRBV6-5	TRBJ1-1	few	TRBD1	CASSYQTGRYTEAFF	TGTGCCAGCAGTTACCAGACAGGGAGGTACACTGAAGCTTTCTTT
TRBV10-3	TRBJ1-1	few	-	CATQPTINTEAFF	TGTGCCACCCAGCCAACTATAAACACTGAAGCTTTCTTT
TRBV5-1	TRBJ2-1	-	-	CASSAQSGYNEQFF	TGCGCCAGCAGCGCACAGAGCGGATACAATGAGCAGTTCTTC
TRBV20-1	TRBJ1-3	-	-	CSARTGNTIYF	TGCAGTGCCAGAACAGGAAACACCATATATTTT
TRBV7-9	TRBJ1-6	-	-	CASSYWQGGSPLHF	TGTGCCAGCAGCTACTGGCAGGGTGGTTCACCCCTCCACTTT
TRBV30	TRBJ2-5	few	TRBD1	CAWSEWTGGRGETQYF	TGTGCCTGGAGTGAGTGGACAGGGGGCAGAGGAGAGACCCAGTACTTC
TRBV4-2	TRBJ1-2	few	-	CASSQEAAEDYGYTF	TGTGCCAGCAGCCAAGAAGCGGCGGAAGATTATGGCTACACCTTC
TRBV7-9	TRBJ2-1	-	-	CASGQDYNEQFF	TGTGCCAGCGGGCAAGACTACAATGAACAGTTCTTC
TRBV11-2	TRBJ2-7	-	-	CASSLVTGEQYF	TGTGCCAGCAGCTTAGTCACAGGCGAGCAGTACTTC
TRBV30	TRBJ1-1	few	TRBD1	CASTDRGDTEAFF	TGTGCCAGCACGGACAGGGGGGACACTGAAGCTTTCTTT
TRBV28	TRBJ2-5	few	TRBD2	CASSLGGAYQETQYF	TGTGCCAGCAGTTTGGGAGGGGCGTACCAAGAGACCCAGTACTTC
TRBV5-1	TRBJ2-3	few	-	CASSLRQTVQRTDTQYF	TGCGCCAGCAGCTTGAGACAGACGGTGCAACGCACAGATACGCAGTATTTT
TRBV7-3	TRBJ2-7	few	-	CASSRPSSYEQYF	TGTGCCAGCAGCCGCCCTAGTTCCTACGAGCAGTACTTC
TRBV30	TRBJ2-6	few	-	CAWTGNGANVLTF	TGTGCCTGGACAGGGAATGGGGCCAACGTCCTGACTTTC
TRBV5-5	TRBJ2-3	-	-	CASSLSVPSTDTQYF	TGTGCCAGCAGCTTGTCAGTTCCTAGCACAGATACGCAGTATTTT
TRBV28	TRBJ2-7	few	TRBD1	CASTPQGQGLEQYF	TGTGCCAGCACCCCCCAGGGACAGGGGCTCGAGCAGTACTTC
TRBV30	TRBJ1-1	many	-	CALSTENTEAFF	TGTGCCCTCTCGACAGAGAACACTGAAGCTTTCTTT
TRBV6-1	TRBJ2-7	few	TRBD1	CASILGQGAYEQYF	TGTGCCAGCATCCTGGGACAGGGGGCATACGAGCAGTACTTC
TRBV19	TRBJ2-3	-	TRBD1	CASSDPGQGTDTQYF	TGTGCCAGTAGCGATCCGGGACAGGGGACAGATACGCAGTATTTT
TRBV5-5	TRBJ2-7	-	-	CASSRLGSPYEQYF	TGTGCCAGCAGCAGACTCGGAAGCCCCTACGAGCAGTACTTC
TRBV19	TRBJ2-5	-	-	CASSIGGKGEETQYF	TGTGCCAGTAGTATAGGGGGCAAAGGGGAAGAGACCCAGTACTTC
TRBV10-3	TRBJ2-5	many	-	CAISGTLQETQYF	TGTGCCATCAGCGGGACACTACAAGAGACCCAGTACTTC
TRBV9	TRBJ1-4	-	-	CASSIRGDGPNEKLFF	TGTGCCAGCAGCATTCGGGGGGACGGACCTAATGAAAAACTGTTTTTT
TRBV5-1	TRBJ2-7	-	-	CASSLRDFPSYEQYF	TGCGCCAGCAGCTTACGGGACTTCCCTTCCTACGAGCAGTACTTC
TRBV11-2	TRBJ2-3	-	TRBD2	CASSPAGSGELTDTQYF	TGTGCCAGCAGCCCGGCGGGTAGCGGGGAACTCACAGATACGCAGTATTTT
TRBV27	TRBJ2-1	many	-	CASSGLSKGSYNEQFF	TGTGCCAGCAGTGGACTCTCGAAGGGCTCCTACAATGAGCAGTTCTTC
TRBV4-1	TRBJ1-6	few	-	CASSQGGARGPNSPLHF	TGCGCCAGCAGCCAGGGGGGGGCCAGGGGACCTAATTCACCCCTCCACTTT
TRBV7-2	TRBJ2-3	many	-	CASSSRTSTDTQYF	TGTGCCAGCAGCTCAAGGACAAGCACAGATACGCAGTATTTT
TRBV13	TRBJ2-7	-	TRBD1	CASSSGQVAYEQYF	TGTGCCAGCAGCTCCGGACAGGTTGCCTACGAGCAGTACTTC
TRBV28	TRBJ1-3	-	-	CASSPAQERNTIYF	TGTGCCAGCAGCCCCGCGCAGGAACGAAACACCATATATTTT
TRBV6-5	TRBJ2-5	few	-	CASSPQLASQETQYF	TGTGCCAGCAGTCCCCAACTAGCTTCCCAAGAGACCCAGTACTTC
TRBV18	TRBJ1-3	-	-	CASSTDPGGNTIYF	TGTGCCAGCTCTACAGACCCTGGCGGAAACACCATATATTTT
TRBV6-5	TRBJ2-7	few	-	CASSFDRSSYEQYF	TGTGCCAGCAGTTTCGACAGAAGCTCCTACGAGCAGTACTTC
TRBV4-3	TRBJ2-1	few	TRBD1	CASSQDSGQGIDNEQFF	TGCGCCAGCAGCCAAGATTCGGGACAGGGAATCGACAATGAGCAGTTCTTC
TRBV27	TRBJ2-6	few	-	CASSLYWGGISGANVLTF	TGTGCCAGCAGCCTATATTGGGGGGGCATCTCTGGGGCCAACGTCCTGACTTTC
TRBV7-3	TRBJ2-1	-	TRBD1	CASSTRQGAGYNEQFF	TGTGCCAGCAGCACCAGACAGGGGGCTGGCTACAATGAGCAGTTCTTC
TRBV19	TRBJ1-5	-	TRBD1	CASAGGGNQPQHF	TGTGCCAGTGCAGGGGGCGGCAATCAGCCCCAGCATTTT
TRBV7-6	TRBJ2-1	-	-	CASSRGAGVSVAYNEQFF	TGTGCCAGCAGCCGGGGGGCGGGGGTTTCTGTGGCCTACAATGAGCAGTTCTTC
TRBV7-2	TRBJ2-5	few	TRBD1	CASSSSGTGRSETQYF	TGTGCCAGCAGCTCCTCCGGGACAGGGAGGTCCGAGACCCAGTACTTC
TRBV5-6	TRBJ2-7	few	-	CASSFLGQPYEQYF	TGTGCCAGCAGCTTCCTGGGACAACCCTACGAGCAGTACTTC
TRBV7-2	TRBJ1-6	few	TRBD1	CASSYLGQGLHF	TGTGCCAGCAGCTACCTGGGACAGGGACTCCACTTT
TRBV7-8	TRBJ2-1	-	-	CASSLGRYNEQFF	TGTGCCAGCAGCTTAGGCAGGTACAATGAGCAGTTCTTC
TRBV6-1	TRBJ2-2	-	-	CASTMGSANTGELFF	TGTGCCAGCACCATGGGGAGTGCCAACACCGGGGAGCTGTTTTTT